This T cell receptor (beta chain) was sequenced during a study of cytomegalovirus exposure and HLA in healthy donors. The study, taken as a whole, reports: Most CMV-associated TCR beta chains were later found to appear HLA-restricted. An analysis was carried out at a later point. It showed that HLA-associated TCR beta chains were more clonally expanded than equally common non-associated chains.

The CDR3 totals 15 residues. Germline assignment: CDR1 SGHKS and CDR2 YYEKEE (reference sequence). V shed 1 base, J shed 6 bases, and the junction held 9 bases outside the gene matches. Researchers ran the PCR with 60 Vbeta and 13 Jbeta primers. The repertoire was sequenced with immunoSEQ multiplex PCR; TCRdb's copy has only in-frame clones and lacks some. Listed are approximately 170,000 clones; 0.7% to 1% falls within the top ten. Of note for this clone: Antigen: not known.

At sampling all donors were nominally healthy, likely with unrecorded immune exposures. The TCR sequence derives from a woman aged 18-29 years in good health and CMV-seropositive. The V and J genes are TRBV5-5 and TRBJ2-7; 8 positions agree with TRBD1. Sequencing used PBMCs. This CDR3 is CASSLTGGGPPEQYF. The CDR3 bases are TGTGCCAGCAGCTTGACAGGGGGTGGTCCGCCCGAGCAGTACTTC.